This T cell receptor (beta chain) is drawn from a study of T cells in localized non-small cell lung cancer. Comment on this clone: What it binds is unknown.

General study findings and limits: Uninvolved nearby lung showed the greatest T cell clonality, exceeding that found in tumor. Only one tumor region was sequenced, so heterogeneity remains possible. A raised T cell density in blood coincided with lengthier overall survival. Researchers found a median approximately 55 of the top 100 tumor clones in adjacent lung.

Libraries were prepared by immunoSEQ multiplex PCR; TCRdb keeps only in-frame clonotypes and omits some of them. This table holds around 50,000 clones, around 86% found once. CDR1 and CDR2 from the germline V gene are SEHNR and FQNEAQ (reference sequence). CDR3 length equals 15 residues. V shed 3 bases, J shed 4 bases, and the junction held 8 bases outside the gene matches. The sequences come from peripheral blood, collected before any cancer treatment. This chain uses TRBV7-9 with TRBJ2-7; 8 bases align to TRBD1. The receptor comes from an older female donor with stage II squamous cell lung carcinoma. CDR3 region: CASSLAAGGEYEQYF. The CDR3, as DNA: TGTGCCAGCAGCTTGGCGGCAGGGGGCGAATACGAGCAGTACTTC.